Detailed here is one T cell receptor (beta chain). 60 Vbeta and 13 Jbeta primers were used in PCR. The table came from immunoSEQ multiplex PCR; TCRdb's copy has only in-frame clones and leaves some out. In the table there are about 82,000 clones, about 9.4% of which are singletons. The sample comes from a study of cytomegalovirus exposure and HLA in healthy donors. The germline CDR1 and CDR2 sequences are MNHEY and SVGAGI. Trimming removed 2 bases from V and 4 bases from J; junction bases left unmatched: 6. This CDR3 comprises 15 residues. This sequence joins TRBV6-5 and TRBJ1-1, with 8 nucleotides matching TRBD1. Sequenced: PBMCs. This clonotype was obtained from a man aged 60 to 75 in good health and CMV-seropositive. CDR3 amino acids: CASSYETGVVTEAFF. CDR3 bases: TGTGCCAGCAGTTACGAGACAGGGGTGGTCACTGAAGCTTTCTTT.